A single TCR beta chain is shown here with its context. Its antigen remains unknown. The entry originates in a study of human T cells and chemical hapten exposure. Findings and caveats of the study: Expanded TCRs showed more large CDR3 clusters than pre-sensitization or healthy control sets. There was no change with DPC sensitization in TCRs above 1 in 1000 frequency.

Time point meaning: patch test 2, 6 weeks after DPC sensitization. As for treatment: therapeutic diphenylcyclopropenone sensitization with weekly scalp DPC. Blood sampling preceded each patch test application. The authors extracted total RNA from unfractionated whole blood. With 0 bases removed from V and 5 bases from J, the gap between germline ends came to 5 bases. The germline V gene encodes CDR1 SGHTA and CDR2 FQGNSA. The CDR3 spans 13 residues. TCRdb called the RACE reads again in MiXCR, with one record for every CDR3 protein. The sample shows more than 85,000 distinct CDR3 sequences, 9.5% to 11% of them seen only once.

The sequence derives from a man aged 35-49 years with alopecia areata. Some clones in this sample may be carry-over from other donors' samples. Sequencing used whole blood, obtained in connection with sensitization to the hapten diphenylcyclopropenone (DPC). V is TRBV7-2 and J is TRBJ1-5; D uncertain. CDR3 bases: TGTGCCAGCAGCTTAGCGGGGTATCAGCCCCAGCATTTT. This codes for CASSLAGYQPQHF.